This record looks at one T cell receptor (beta chain) sequence and its context. Trimming cost V 3 bases and J 7 bases; bases outside gene matches: 9. The CDR3 totals 15 residues. The germline V gene encodes CDR1 LNHDA and CDR2 SQIVND (reference sequence). The data are from a study of blood T cell repertoires in COVID-19. The data were produced by immunoSEQ multiplex PCR, yet TCRdb's version contains in-frame clones alone and is incomplete. The profile covers 25,000 to 35,000 clones, with roughly 89% appearing a single time and around 48% taken by the ten largest. This receptor was identified in a human donor with acute or convalescent COVID-19. The donor label of this sample is uncertain. The sample was peripheral blood. The gene calls are TRBV19 and TRBJ1-1, with TRBD1 identical over 9 bases. This chain's CDR3 is CASSIQSTGGVEAFF. Here the CDR3 DNA reads TGTGCCAGTAGTATCCAAAGTACAGGGGGCGTTGAAGCTTTCTTT.